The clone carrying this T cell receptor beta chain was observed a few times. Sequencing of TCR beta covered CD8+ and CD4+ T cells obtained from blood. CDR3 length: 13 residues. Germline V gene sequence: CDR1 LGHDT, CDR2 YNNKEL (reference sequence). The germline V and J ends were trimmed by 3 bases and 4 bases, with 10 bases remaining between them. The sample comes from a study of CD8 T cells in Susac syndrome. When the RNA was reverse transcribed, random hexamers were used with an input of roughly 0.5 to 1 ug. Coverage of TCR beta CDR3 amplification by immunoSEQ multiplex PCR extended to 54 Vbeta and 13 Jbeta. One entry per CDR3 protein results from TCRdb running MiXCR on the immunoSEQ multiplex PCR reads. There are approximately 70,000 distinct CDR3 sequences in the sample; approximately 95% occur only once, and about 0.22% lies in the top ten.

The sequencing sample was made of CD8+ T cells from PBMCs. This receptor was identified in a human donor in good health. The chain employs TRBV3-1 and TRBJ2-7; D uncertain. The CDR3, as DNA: TGTGCCAGCAGCCAGGGGATAGGGTACGAGCAGTACGTC. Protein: CASSQGIGYEQYV.